This record covers a single T cell receptor (beta chain). Antigen: not known. The PCR made use of 60 Vbeta and 13 Jbeta primers. Here immunoSEQ multiplex PCR was the method, and the copy in TCRdb shows in-frame clones only, minus some. The table shows approximately 220,000 clones, with 76% occurring only once. The data derive from a study of cytomegalovirus exposure and HLA in healthy donors. Whole-study context: Most donors, 70% to 85% of approximately 400 genotyped, fell in the Caucasian-associated ancestry cluster.

The study's findings and limits: As immune exposure information, only CMV serostatus was available. Fewer N-insertions than the approximately 610-donor mean were reportedly shown by an Asian-associated ancestry cluster in a later analysis.

The sample consisted of PBMCs. The TCR sequence derives from a young man in good health and CMV-seronegative.

CDR3: CASSPGLNTEAFF. The CDR3 DNA follows: TGTGCCAGCAGTCCAGGGCTGAACACTGAAGCTTTCTTT. The chain combines TRBV27 with TRBJ1-1, with D possibly matching TRBD1 (5 bases). The germline V gene encodes CDR1 MNHEY and CDR2 SMNVEV (reference sequence). V shed 5 bases and J shed 0 bases, with 7 bases lying between them. CDR3 length: 13 amino acids.